Listed here are 2 T cell receptor beta chains from one sample, sequenced in a study of blood T cell repertoires in COVID-19. Profiled with immunoSEQ multiplex PCR; TCRdb holds only in-frame clones, not every one. Counted here are some 180,000 clones, 84% occurring once; the ten biggest clones make up less than 15%. The specimen was peripheral blood. The receptors shown here come from a human donor in a cohort sampled during active COVID-19.

The V and J genes are TRBV5-6 and TRBJ1-2, with TRBD1 as a possible D gene (6 bases). Trimming shortened V by 0 bases and J by 5 bases, and 8 bases separated the two germline ends. The germline CDR1 and CDR2 sequences are SGHDT and YYEEEE. This CDR3 region has 13 residues. CDR3 coding DNA: TGTGCCAGCAGCTTGGGGACAGCTTATGGCTACACCTTC. Protein product: CASSLGTAYGYTF.

The chain carries TRBV28 and TRBJ2-3; the D gene is possibly TRBD1 (6 bases). The CDR3 spans 15 residues. Germline CDR1 MDHEN, CDR2 SYDVKM. V was cut by 5 bases and J by 6 bases, with 18 bases left in between. The CDR3 DNA reads TGTGCCAGCAGTGCAGCAGGGGCCTCCCGGGATACGCAGTATTTT. It encodes CASSAAGASRDTQYF.